These 11 T cell receptor beta chains came from one sample sequenced in a study of T cell repertoires in cytomegalovirus infection. TCRdb re-called the reads with MiXCR, one entry per CDR3 protein. The sample includes hundreds of thousands of distinct CDR3 sequences, 20% to 25% of them seen just once. The sequenced material came from CD8+ T cells from PBMCs. Receptors were obtained from a human donor in good health (CMV status not recorded). Some clones in this sample may be carry-over from other donors' samples.

V is TRBV20-1 and J is TRBJ2-3; D unclear. The V gene's germline CDR1 is DFQATT and CDR2 SNEGSKA (reference sequence). Trimming cost V 5 bases and J 6 bases, with 21 bases left between them. The CDR3 sequence is 15 residues long. The CDR3 region is CSASVWVPGTDTQYF. As DNA, the CDR3 is TGCAGTGCTTCAGTCTGGGTCCCAGGAACTGATACGCAGTATTTT.

The chain has TRBV14 and TRBJ2-6; no definite D call. This CDR3 has 17 amino acids. Trimming shortened V by 3 bases and J by 0 bases, and 12 bases separated the two germline ends. The germline V gene encodes CDR1 SGHDN and CDR2 FVKESK. The CDR3 DNA reads TGTGCCAGCAGCCAGAAACCTGGGCCCTCTGGGGCCAACGTCCTGACTTTC. This codes for CASSQKPGPSGANVLTF.

This clonotype has a count of ten or more. The gene calls are TRBV12-3 or TRBV12-4 and TRBJ2-1; D possibly matches TRBD1 or TRBD2 (5 bases each). The germline V and J ends were trimmed by 2 bases and 5 bases, with 13 bases remaining between them. CDR3 length: 15 residues. The CDR3 loop reads CASSLSRGADNEQFF. Written as DNA, the CDR3 is TGTGCCAGCAGTTTATCCCGAGGGGCCGACAATGAGCAGTTCTTC.

About this clonotype: A much larger clone lies one base from this, so it may be a read error. The genes are TRBV6-2 or TRBV6-3 and TRBJ2-1; possible D gene TRBD2, 6 bases. Germline values: CDR1 MNHEY, CDR2 SVGEGT. The CDR3 is made up of 15 amino acids. V shed 5 bases and J shed 3 bases, with 14 bases lying between them. The CDR3 DNA reads as TGTGCCAGCAGTCGCGGGGCGGTTTTCTACAATGAGCAGTTCTTC. Translating gives CASSRGAVFYNEQFF.

This chain uses TRBV2 with TRBJ2-1; TRBD1 matches at 7 bases. Germline V gene lookup returns CDR1 SNHLY and CDR2 FYNNEI. This CDR3 contains 13 residues. Trimming cost V 6 bases and J 9 bases; bases outside gene matches: 8. CDR3 bases: TGTGCCAGCAGGGCAAGGGGGCCGGGTGAGCAGTTCTTC. Translated: CASRARGPGEQFF.

The CDR3 sequence: CASSLLTGGSYNSPLHF. The CDR3, as DNA: TGTGCCAGCAGTTTATTAACAGGGGGCTCCTATAATTCACCCCTCCACTTT. V and J are TRBV28 and TRBJ1-6; 8 bases are shared with TRBD1. Germline CDR1 is MDHEN and CDR2 is SYDVKM. This CDR3 has 17 amino acids. Trimming at V came to 1 base and at J to 0 bases, leaving 2 bases not matched to a gene.

The genes are TRBV20-1 and TRBJ1-1; D is perhaps TRBD1 (5 bases). V was cut by 6 bases and J by 1 base, with 6 bases left in between. CDR1 and CDR2 (germline): DFQATT, SNEGSKA (reference sequence). This CDR3 comprises 11 residues. In DNA form, the CDR3 reads TGCAGTGCCGGGGGGAACACTGAAGCTTTCTTT. The encoded protein is CSAGGNTEAFF.

V usage is TRBV5-6 and J usage is TRBJ2-7, with D uncertain. This CDR3 contains 13 residues. Germline lookup yields CDR1 SGHDT and CDR2 YYEEEE. The germline V and J ends were trimmed by 0 bases and 7 bases, with 11 bases remaining between them. The CDR3 loop reads CASSLVSPREQYF. CDR3 sequence (DNA): TGTGCCAGCAGCTTGGTTTCGCCACGTGAGCAGTACTTC.

This clonotype was observed a handful of times. The chain couples TRBV7-9 to TRBJ2-1, with 10 positions matching TRBD1. V lost 4 bases to trimming and J lost 8 bases; unmatched junction nucleotides: 11. The CDR3 covers 16 residues. From germline, CDR1 is SEHNR and CDR2 FQNEAQ (reference sequence). As DNA, the CDR3 is TGTGCCAGCAGCTCTCGGACAGGGGGTTTCAAGGATGAGCAGTTCTTC. Its protein is CASSSRTGGFKDEQFF.

This chain links TRBV2 with TRBJ1-1, with D perhaps matching TRBD1 (5 bases). CDR1 and CDR2 from the germline V gene are SNHLY and FYNNEI. Trimming pared 6 bases from V and 4 bases from J, leaving 15 bases between. This CDR3 contains 14 residues. The DNA of the CDR3 is TGTGCCAGCAGGGCAGGGCCGACGAGCACTGAAGCTTTCTTT. The encoded protein is CASRAGPTSTEAFF.

The genes are TRBV5-1 and TRBJ1-1; no clear D gene. Germline lookup yields CDR1 SGHRS and CDR2 YFSETQ. V was cut by 2 bases and J by 1 base, with 12 bases left in between. The CDR3 covers 15 residues. For the CDR3, the DNA is TGCGCCAGCAGCTTACTCACTAACGGGAACACTGAAGCTTTCTTT. Translation gives CASSLLTNGNTEAFF.